This is a list of T cell receptor beta chains from one sample in a study of technical replicates of blood from several donors. Generated by immunoSEQ multiplex PCR, the TCRdb table keeps only in-frame clones and is missing some. The data hold about 70,000 clones, with approximately 94% observed a single time. The source material was T cells isolated from PBMCs. The receptors were sampled from a human donor in good health. Both conserved end residues are part of each CDR3. A D gene is named only where the DNA matches it firmly. Part of the rows lack a size; the others show once, few, many or a class for expanded clones.

d_call	j_call	v_call	clone_size	cdr3_nt	cdr3_aa
-	TRBJ2-7	TRBV14	-	TGTGCCAGCGGGCCGACCGGATTTTACGAGCAGTACTTC	CASGPTGFYEQYF
-	TRBJ1-3	TRBV6-4	-	TGTGCCAGCAGTGCATCGGACAAATTCTCTGGAAACACCATATATTTT	CASSASDKFSGNTIYF
-	TRBJ1-5	TRBV28	-	TGTGCCAGCAGTTTCAGGGGCGGGGGGCAGCCCCAGCATTTT	CASSFRGGGQPQHF
-	TRBJ2-1	TRBV4-1	-	TGCGCCAGCAGCCAAGATCCCGATCCGGGGAATGAGCAGTTCTTC	CASSQDPDPGNEQFF
-	TRBJ2-1	TRBV14	-	TGTGCCAGCAGCCTCGTGTGGCATGAGCAGTTCTTC	CASSLVWHEQFF
-	TRBJ1-2	TRBV2	-	TGTGCCAGCAGTTTAGACAGGCCCTATGGCTACACCTTC	CASSLDRPYGYTF
-	TRBJ1-2	TRBV27	-	TGTGCCAGCAGTTTAAGGTCCGGAGCTAACTATGGCTACACCTTC	CASSLRSGANYGYTF
-	TRBJ2-1	TRBV7-3	-	TGTGCCAGCAGCGTCGGACTGACTGGAATCTACAATGAGCAGTTCTTC	CASSVGLTGIYNEQFF
TRBD2	TRBJ2-7	TRBV18	-	TGTGCCAGCTCACCAGAAGCTAGCGGGTCCCCCTACGAGCAGTACTTC	CASSPEASGSPYEQYF
-	TRBJ1-1	TRBV6-6	once	TGTGCCAGCAGTTACTCGGGAGGGTCTGACACTGAAGCTTTCTTT	CASSYSGGSDTEAFF
-	TRBJ2-7	TRBV5-6	-	TGTGCCAGCAGCAAGGGGCACGAGCAGTACTTC	CASSKGHEQYF
TRBD1	TRBJ2-7	TRBV30	-	TGTGCCTGGAGGCCAGGGGGCTATCCCTACGAGCAGTACTTC	CAWRPGGYPYEQYF
-	TRBJ2-1	TRBV5-1	-	TGCGCCAGCAGCTATACTAAGGACAGCAATGAGCAGTTCTTC	CASSYTKDSNEQFF
TRBD1	TRBJ2-7	TRBV19	-	TGTGCCAGTAGTATGGGACAGACCTACGAGCAGTACTTC	CASSMGQTYEQYF
-	TRBJ1-3	TRBV9	-	TGTGCCAGCAGTGAAAGTCCGCTCGGGATTTATGGAAACACCATATATTTT	CASSESPLGIYGNTIYF
TRBD1	TRBJ1-2	TRBV4-1	-	TGCGCCAGCAGCCAAGATAGGACAGGGCGAGGCTACACCTTC	CASSQDRTGRGYTF
TRBD1	TRBJ2-6	TRBV5-6	-	TGTGCCAGCAGCTTGGACAGGGGGCATGGGGCCAACGTCCTGACTTTC	CASSLDRGHGANVLTF
-	TRBJ2-1	TRBV27	-	TGTGCCAGCAGTGCCTACGGGATTTACAATGAGCAGTTCTTC	CASSAYGIYNEQFF
TRBD2	TRBJ2-7	TRBV9	-	TGTGCCAGCAGCGTACATCTAGCGGAGTCCTACGAGCAGTACTTC	CASSVHLAESYEQYF
-	TRBJ2-2	TRBV21-1	-	TGTGCCAGCAGCCTATGGAGTGGGGACAGGGGTACCGGGGAGCTGTTTTTT	CASSLWSGDRGTGELFF
-	TRBJ2-5	TRBV5-1	-	TGCGCCAGCACCCTGGACTTTCAAGAGACCCAGTACTTC	CASTLDFQETQYF
-	TRBJ2-1	TRBV19	-	TGTGCCAGTAGTATACTAGCGACCTTGAGCAATGAGCAGTTCTTC	CASSILATLSNEQFF
-	TRBJ2-1	TRBV6-5	-	TGTGCCAGCAGTTACGGCGGAAAAAATGAGCAGTTCTTC	CASSYGGKNEQFF
-	TRBJ2-7	TRBV5-6	-	TGTGCCAGCAGCTTGGATTTGCTAGGCTCCTACGAGCAGTACTTC	CASSLDLLGSYEQYF
-	TRBJ2-3	TRBV6-5	-	TGTGCCAGCAGTTACTCTTATACTCTCGGAGGGGATACGCAGTATTTT	CASSYSYTLGGDTQYF
TRBD2	TRBJ2-7	TRBV19	-	TGTGCCAGTAAGGGACTAGCGGGAGAGAACTACGAGCAGTACTTC	CASKGLAGENYEQYF
-	TRBJ2-7	TRBV6-1	-	TGTGCCAGCAGTGTTAGCGGTCTCTCCTACGAGCAGTACTTC	CASSVSGLSYEQYF